This T cell receptor (beta chain) was profiled in a study of cytomegalovirus exposure and HLA in healthy donors (dated by TCRdb to 2016 to 2017). As for the study more broadly: According to an earlier analysis of several hundred of the donors, about 179 million T cells yielded roughly 110 million unique TCR beta sequences and 276 Gb of sequence data. Roughly 300 gigabases of sequencing data and approximately 85 million unique TCR sequences were included in an early release covering several hundred HLA-typed donors. To study patterns of TCR occurrence, a later analysis re-analyzed previously published TCR beta repertoires from 500 to 850 donors and added high-resolution HLA genotyping. HLA typing covered class I and class II loci at four-digit resolution. Four to six DR-DQ haplotypes were handled as single units for association and clustering, since linkage in the cohort was strong. Rather than drawing on any new phenotypic data, the later analysis identified candidate immune exposures from TCR beta sequences and the way those sequences occurred across donors. Typing coverage varied by locus: about 620-630 donors for A, B, C, DRB1 and DQB1; 500 to 550 for DQA1; around 570 for DPA1; more than 450 for DPB1. Of the roughly 400 genotyped donors, 81% fell in the genetic ancestry cluster associated with self-reported Caucasian donors. To decide whether each TCR beta V gene segment behaved as functional or pseudogenic, an earlier analysis of some 600 of the donors relied on high-throughput TCR beta sequencing. The study aimed to test whether signatures of past pathogen exposure could be identified by cataloging public T cell receptors. High-throughput TCR immunosequencing, statistical association of individual TCRs with disease status, and machine learning were combined to predict cytomegalovirus infection status. Donor age, sex, ethnicity and CMV serostatus were compiled together with the repertoire data. Genome-wide SNP genotypes for about 65% of the 666 donors were used in a later genetic analysis, which treated that subset as a discovery cohort. In addition to the first cohort of 666 subjects, a separate validation cohort of 120 different subjects was used. Using immunosequencing, the study profiled T cell repertoires from fewer than 850 subjects and related those repertoires to cytomegalovirus serostatus. Every repertoire in the discovery cohort had been generated on one and the same sequencing platform. Among 398 genotyped donors of the cohort, an average of around 240,000 unique TCR beta nucleotide sequences were sequenced per donor, about a sixth of them non-productive. The study at large found these results: Three of the identified cytomegalovirus-associated TCR beta chains were confirmed in vitro to be specific for cytomegalovirus antigens. Correlated functional status among segregating V segments might reflect linkage disequilibrium, but an unknown experimental factor could not be ruled out. According to a later analysis, most CMV-associated TCR beta chains appeared to be HLA-restricted, and the HLA associations seemed to be driven largely by CMV exposure. In a later analysis, several top co-occurrence clusters were reported to appear linked to parvovirus B19, influenza, CMV and Epstein-Barr virus. The classifier was reported to diagnose cytomegalovirus status with high specificity and sensitivity in both the original and validation cohorts. A later genetic analysis associated a missense DCLRE1C variant with V-gene and J-gene trimming of TCR beta chains, and an independent cohort replicated the association. A later analysis found that TCR association rates varied across HLA loci, with DRB1 alleles showing the most associated TCRs and HLA-C alleles the fewest. While some public TCRs were present in many individuals, most TCR sequences turned up only very rarely across donors. In this cohort, only TCR beta chains were sequenced, and detectable features were limited by the absence of alpha or paired-chain data. The presence/absence analyses assumed that sequencing depth was roughly uniform across donors, and that assumption may not be true. A group of highly shared sequence variants was considered likely to be a technical artifact of the sequencing pipeline. The only immune exposure information available for the cohort was CMV serostatus. Specific HLA alleles were associated with 15,000 to 20,000 TCR beta sequences at a false discovery rate of 0.05 in a later analysis. Some IMGT-functional V segments, including TRBV6-2 and TRBV6-3, could not be distinguished by the 87-base-pair reads and were therefore excluded. A further reported finding was that TCR beta sequences accurately predicted the HLA-A and HLA-B alleles for most subjects in the first cohort. A later analysis found that HLA-associated TCR beta chains were more clonally expanded and had lower generation probabilities than equally common non-associated chains. In the study, some 160 TCR beta chains were listed as associated with cytomegalovirus. Because HLA typing was missing for some donors at each locus, association tests included only the typed subset. It was suggested by the authors that the approach could potentially be generalized to other disease states and immunological phenotypes. Assigning TCR associations to individual alleles was difficult when HLA alleles, especially DR and DQ, strongly co-occurred. A later genetic analysis reported fewer N-insertions in productive TCRs among donors in an Asian-associated ancestry cluster than the approximately 670-donor mean. In an earlier analysis of approximately 590 of the donors, most TCR beta V segments appeared in productive rearrangements about 87% or about 30% of the time, broadly matching IMGT annotations. Because counts were too low, approximately 15 rarely observed V segments, including chromosome 9 orphons, were excluded from the earlier analysis of 587 of the donors.

The germline V gene (reference sequence) supplies CDR1 GTSNPN and CDR2 SVGIG. Germline trimming: 2 bases from V, 9 bases from J; junction bases outside gene matches: 7. Measured from the cysteine to the phenylalanine, the CDR3 is 14 residues long. The only DNA kept is the CDR3, 42 bases in frame from the first base. In total, approximately 690 healthy bone marrow donors made up the cohort. All cohort members were sampled while nominally healthy, although unrecorded immune exposures were likely present. The donor tested CMV seropositive and was one of the 289 seropositive cohort members. Each donor provided a peripheral blood sample, and peripheral blood mononuclear cells were used for TCR beta sequencing. The Qiagen DNeasy Blood Extraction Kit was used to extract genomic DNA from the blood cell samples. Of note for this clone: The antigen this receptor binds is unknown. No per-base quality is available; no much larger clone lies one base away.

The protocol used for the library was the immunoSEQ multiplex PCR assay. The multiplex PCR relied on a mix of 60 forward primers for TCR Vbeta segments and 13 reverse primers for TCR Jbeta segments. The CDR3 region of rearranged TCR beta genes was amplified from genomic DNA by a multiplex PCR assay. Amplified TCR beta libraries were sequenced as 87-base-pair reads on the Illumina HiSeq System. In the paper's pipeline: Across the 670 or so repertoires, a later analysis counted 78 million or so unique TCR beta chains, 9.5 million to 13 million of which were shared by at least two donors. To remove PCR and sequencing errors, raw reads were error-corrected and collapsed into unique sequences using a nearest-neighbor algorithm that merged closely related sequences. V, D and J gene segments were assigned by aligning CDR3 sequences to IMGT reference sequences. Each retained sequence needed at least a six-nucleotide match to both a V gene segment and a J gene segment. Rearrangements were classified as productive when the CDR3 lacked stop codons and remained in frame with V and J, and all other rearrangements were classified as non-productive. CDR3 was defined according to IMGT convention as the region running from the second conserved V-encoded cysteine to the conserved J-encoded phenylalanine. In an earlier analysis of approximately 590 of the donors, sequences lacking an unambiguous match to a single V gene segment were excluded. In an earlier analysis of a few hundred of the donors, V segments were called functional above 56.7% productive rearrangements and were called segregating when the between-donor standard deviation exceeded 5%. A statistical classification framework was built for diagnosing cytomegalovirus status from the catalog of TCR beta chain sequences. In a later analysis, V and J genes were assigned by comparing TCR nucleotide sequences against IMGT/GENE-DB human TR gene sequences. A later analysis assigned CDR3 sequences and most-parsimonious VDJ recombination scenarios with the TCRdist pipeline. In a later analysis, every TCR beta chain was defined by the combination of its CDR3 amino acid sequence and its V-gene family, and reads without a unique V-gene family were dropped. To address suspected cross-contamination and a sequencing artifact, a later analysis removed a few hundred highly shared, low-generation-probability nucleotide sequences. In a later analysis, a clonal expansion index for each public chain was calculated from normalized within-repertoire ranks of inferred template counts. A later analysis computed generation probabilities with a VDJ recombination model fitted to out-of-frame rearrangements, and checked the results against IGoR. In a later analysis, TCR-TCR, TCR-HLA and TCR-CMV co-occurrence was scored with hypergeometric tests, and a repertoire-size bias correction was applied to TCR pairs. False discovery rates were estimated in a later analysis by permuting HLA or CMV assignments 20 times. In a later analysis, co-occurring TCRs were grouped using DBSCAN, with TCRdist sequence similarity added in when clustering inside HLA-allele-positive subsets. Repertoires with fewer than 30,000 or more than 120,000 public chains were left out of co-occurrence clustering, as were four to six repertoires with anomalous nucleotide sharing. This is the immuneACCESS table as TCRdb keeps it, with only in-frame sequences that have V and J called. A part of the clones is gone; compared with another copy, unresolved V genes explain less than half, and the rest is unexplained. That table gives V, J and clone size, and the DNA gave D and trimming. Counted in this sample were approximately 110,000 clones; around 77% of them appeared once. 10% to 15% of the sample is in the top ten clones.

The source of this sequence is a middle-aged woman in good health and CMV-seropositive. The source material was PBMCs. The rearrangement combines TRBV30 with TRBJ1-6, and 7 junctional nucleotides match TRBD1. The sequenced DNA: TGTGCCTGGAGTACAAGGGGACAGTTTTCACCCCTCCACTTT. It is translated as CAWSTRGQFSPLHF. The full variable domain, with segments outside the CDR3 supplied by the reference TRBV30 and TRBJ1-6 proteins, appears as SQTIHQWPATLVQPVGSPLSLECTVEGTSNPNLYWYRQAAGRGLQLLFYSVGIGQISSEVPQNLSASRPQDRQFILSSKKLLLSDSGFYLCAWSTRGQFSPLHFGNGTRLTVT.